The entry below gives a single T cell receptor beta chain sequence along with its context. Its antigen is not identified. CDR3 length: 15 residues. CDR1 is GTSNPN, CDR2 SVGIG, per germline (reference sequence). V trimming: 2 bases; J trimming: 4 bases; junction bases outside the gene matches: 6. This entry comes from a study of T cells after posttransplantation cyclophosphamide. Study outcomes and limitations: Donor CD8+ memory clones often dominated recipient blood repertoires at later times. Skin or GI-infiltrating T cells shared few TRB sequences with blood.

Repertoires were generated with immunoSEQ multiplex PCR, while TCRdb's copy carries only in-frame clones and drops some. The table records roughly 13,000 clones, around 86% of them present only once. Sequencing was carried out using memory CD4+ T cells sorted from PBMCs. The origin of this receptor is a man aged 50 to 59 in good health, CMV-negative, and a related stem cell transplant donor. This rearrangement joins TRBV30 to TRBJ2-5; 11 nucleotides agree with TRBD2. CDR3 protein: CAWSIHLAGGETQYF. The CDR3 bases are TGTGCCTGGAGTATTCATCTAGCGGGAGGAGAGACCCAGTACTTC.